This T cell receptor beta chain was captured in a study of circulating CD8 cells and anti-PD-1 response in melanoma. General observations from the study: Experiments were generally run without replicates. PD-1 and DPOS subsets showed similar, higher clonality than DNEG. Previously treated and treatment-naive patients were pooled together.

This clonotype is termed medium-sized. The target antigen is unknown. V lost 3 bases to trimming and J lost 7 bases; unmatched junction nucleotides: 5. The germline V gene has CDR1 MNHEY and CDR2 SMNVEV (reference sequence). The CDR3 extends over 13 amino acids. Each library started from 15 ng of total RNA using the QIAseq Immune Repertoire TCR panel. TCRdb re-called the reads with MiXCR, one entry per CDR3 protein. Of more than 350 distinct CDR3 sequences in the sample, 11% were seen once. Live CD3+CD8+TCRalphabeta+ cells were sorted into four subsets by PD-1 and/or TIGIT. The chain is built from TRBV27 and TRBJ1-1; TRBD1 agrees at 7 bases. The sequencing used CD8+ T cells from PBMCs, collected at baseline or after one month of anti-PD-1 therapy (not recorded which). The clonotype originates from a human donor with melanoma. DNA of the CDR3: TGTGCCAGCAGTTTGACAGGGAGTGATGAAGCTTTCTTT. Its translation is CASSLTGSDEAFF.